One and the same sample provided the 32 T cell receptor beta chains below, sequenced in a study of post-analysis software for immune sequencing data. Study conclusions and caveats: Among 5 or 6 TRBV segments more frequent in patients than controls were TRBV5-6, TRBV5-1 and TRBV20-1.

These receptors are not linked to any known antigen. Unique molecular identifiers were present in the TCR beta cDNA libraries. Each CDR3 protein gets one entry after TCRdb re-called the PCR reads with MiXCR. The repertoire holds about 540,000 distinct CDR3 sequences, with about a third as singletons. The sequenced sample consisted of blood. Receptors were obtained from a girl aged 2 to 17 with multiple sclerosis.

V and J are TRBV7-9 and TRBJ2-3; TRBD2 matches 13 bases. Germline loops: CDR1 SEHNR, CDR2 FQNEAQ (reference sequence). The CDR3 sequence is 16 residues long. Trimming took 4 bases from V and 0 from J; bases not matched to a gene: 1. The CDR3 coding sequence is TGTGCCAGCAGCTCGGGACTAGCGGGGAGCACAGATACGCAGTATTTT. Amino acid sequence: CASSSGLAGSTDTQYF.

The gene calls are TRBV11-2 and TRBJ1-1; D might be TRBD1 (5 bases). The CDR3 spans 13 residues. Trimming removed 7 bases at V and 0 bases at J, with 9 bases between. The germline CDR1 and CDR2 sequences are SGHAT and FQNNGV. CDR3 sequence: CASKETVNTEAFF. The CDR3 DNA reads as TGTGCCAGCAAAGAGACAGTGAACACTGAAGCTTTCTTT. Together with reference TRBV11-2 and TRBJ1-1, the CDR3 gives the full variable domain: EAGVAQSPRYKIIEKRQSVAFWCNPISGHATLYWYQQILGQGPKLLIQFQNNGVVDDSQLPKDRFSAERLKGVDSTLKIQPAKLEDSAVYLCASKETVNTEAFFGQGTRLTVV.

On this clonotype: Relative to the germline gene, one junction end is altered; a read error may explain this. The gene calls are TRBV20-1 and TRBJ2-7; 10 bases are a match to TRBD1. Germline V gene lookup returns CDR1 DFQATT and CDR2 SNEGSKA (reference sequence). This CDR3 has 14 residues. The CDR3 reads CSAYPGQGSYGQYF. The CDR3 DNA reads TGCAGTGCGTATCCGGGACAGGGGTCCTACGGGCAGTACTTC.

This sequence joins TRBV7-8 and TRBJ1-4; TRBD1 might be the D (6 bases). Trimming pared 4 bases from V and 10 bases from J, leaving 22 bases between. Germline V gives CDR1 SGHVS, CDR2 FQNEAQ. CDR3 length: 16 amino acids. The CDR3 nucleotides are TGTGCCAGCAGCTCTGCGTCTGGGGGCACGACCAGAAAACTGTTTTTT. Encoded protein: CASSSASGGTTRKLFF.

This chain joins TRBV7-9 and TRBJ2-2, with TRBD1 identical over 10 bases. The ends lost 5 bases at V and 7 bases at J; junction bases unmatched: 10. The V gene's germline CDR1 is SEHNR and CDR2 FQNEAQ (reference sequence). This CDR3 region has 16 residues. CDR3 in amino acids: CASSAGDRGFGGELFF. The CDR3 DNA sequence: TGTGCCAGCAGCGCCGGGGACAGGGGTTTCGGCGGGGAGCTGTTTTTT.

The CDR3 here is CASSQVGGGPETQYF. CDR3 DNA: TGCGCCAGCAGCCAAGTGGGGGGGGGACCGGAGACCCAGTACTTC. The V call is TRBV4-1, the J call TRBJ2-5; 7 bases are shared with TRBD2. CDR1 is MGHRA and CDR2 is YSYEKL in the germline V gene. V gave up 1 base and J gave up 5 bases; unmatched junction bases: 7. CDR3 size: 15 residues.

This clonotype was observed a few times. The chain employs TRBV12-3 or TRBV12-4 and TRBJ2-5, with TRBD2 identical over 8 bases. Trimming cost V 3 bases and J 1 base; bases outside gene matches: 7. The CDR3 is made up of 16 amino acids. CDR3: CASSFRASGFQETQYF. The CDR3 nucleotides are TGTGCCAGCAGTTTTAGGGCTAGCGGGTTCCAAGAGACCCAGTACTTC.

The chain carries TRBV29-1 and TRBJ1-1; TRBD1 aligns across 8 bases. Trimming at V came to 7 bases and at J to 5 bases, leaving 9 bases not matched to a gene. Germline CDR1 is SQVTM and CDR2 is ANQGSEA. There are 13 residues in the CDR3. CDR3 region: CSADRGLETEAFF. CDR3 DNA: TGCAGCGCCGACAGGGGATTGGAAACTGAAGCTTTCTTT.

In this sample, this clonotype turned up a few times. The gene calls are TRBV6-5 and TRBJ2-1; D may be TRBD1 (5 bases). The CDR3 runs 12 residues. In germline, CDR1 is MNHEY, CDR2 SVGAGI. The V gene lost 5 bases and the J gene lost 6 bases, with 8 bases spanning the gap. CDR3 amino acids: CASSGRANEQFF. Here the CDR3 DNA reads TGTGCCAGCAGTGGCAGGGCCAATGAGCAGTTCTTC.

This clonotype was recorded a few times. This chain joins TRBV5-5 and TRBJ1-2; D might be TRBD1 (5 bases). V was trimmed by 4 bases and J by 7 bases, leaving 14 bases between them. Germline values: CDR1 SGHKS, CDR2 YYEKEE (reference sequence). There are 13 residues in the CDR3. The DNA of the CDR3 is TGTGCCAGCAGCCCCGCACGGCAGGGTGGCTACACCTTC. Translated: CASSPARQGGYTF.

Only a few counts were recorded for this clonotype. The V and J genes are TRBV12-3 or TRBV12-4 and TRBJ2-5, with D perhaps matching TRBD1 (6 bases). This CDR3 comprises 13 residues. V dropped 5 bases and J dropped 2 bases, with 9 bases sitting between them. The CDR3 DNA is TGTGCCAGCAGTGCCGGACAGCAAGAGACCCAGTACTTC. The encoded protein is CASSAGQQETQYF.

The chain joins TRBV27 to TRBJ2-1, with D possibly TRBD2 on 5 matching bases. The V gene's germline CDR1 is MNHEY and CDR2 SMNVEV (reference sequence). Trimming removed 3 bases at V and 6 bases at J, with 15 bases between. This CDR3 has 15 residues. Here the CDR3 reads CASSFLPHAGNEQFF. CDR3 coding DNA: TGTGCCAGCAGTTTTCTCCCCCATGCGGGCAATGAGCAGTTCTTC.

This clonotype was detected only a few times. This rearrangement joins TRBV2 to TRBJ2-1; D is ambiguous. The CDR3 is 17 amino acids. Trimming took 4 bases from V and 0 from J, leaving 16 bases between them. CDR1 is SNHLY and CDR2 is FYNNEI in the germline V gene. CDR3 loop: CASSAYVRSSSYNEQFF. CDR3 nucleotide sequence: TGTGCCAGCAGTGCTTATGTCAGGTCGAGCTCCTACAATGAGCAGTTCTTC. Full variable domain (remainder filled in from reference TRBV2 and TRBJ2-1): EPEVTQTPSHQVTQMGQEVILRCVPISNHLYFYWYRQILGQKVEFLVSFYNNEISEKSEIFDDQFSVERPDGSNFTLKIRSTKLEDSAMYFCASSAYVRSSSYNEQFFGPGTRLTVL.

The DNA of the CDR3 is TGTGCCAGCAGCGTCGTGGGTAGCCCCAATGAGCAGTTCTTC. Its translation: CASSVVGSPNEQFF. V usage is TRBV9 and J usage is TRBJ2-1, with D unresolved. Germline V gene sequence: CDR1 SGDLS, CDR2 YYNGEE. The CDR3 spans 14 residues. V lost 2 bases and J lost 6, with 12 bases in between.

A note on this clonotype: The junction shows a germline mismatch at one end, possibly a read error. Here the CDR3 DNA reads TGCACCAGCAGTGAGGGCGCGGGGGGGACGGATACGCAGTATTTT. This codes for CTSSEGAGGTDTQYF. The chain has TRBV10-1 and TRBJ2-3; 9 bases are shared with TRBD2. The germline CDR1 and CDR2 sequences are WNHNN and SYGVQD (reference sequence). This CDR3 contains 15 residues.

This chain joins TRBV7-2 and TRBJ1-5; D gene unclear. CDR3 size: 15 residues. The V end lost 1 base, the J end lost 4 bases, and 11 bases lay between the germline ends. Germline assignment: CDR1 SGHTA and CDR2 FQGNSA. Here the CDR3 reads CASSLGGSRNQPQHF. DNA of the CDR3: TGTGCCAGCAGCTTAGGAGGAAGTAGGAATCAGCCCCAGCATTTT. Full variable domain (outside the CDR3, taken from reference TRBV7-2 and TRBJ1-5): GAGVSQSPSNKVTEKGKDVELRCDPISGHTALYWYRQSLGQGLEFLIYFQGNSAPDKSGLPSDRFSAERTGGSVSTLTIQRTQQEDSAVYLCASSLGGSRNQPQHFGDGTRLSIL.

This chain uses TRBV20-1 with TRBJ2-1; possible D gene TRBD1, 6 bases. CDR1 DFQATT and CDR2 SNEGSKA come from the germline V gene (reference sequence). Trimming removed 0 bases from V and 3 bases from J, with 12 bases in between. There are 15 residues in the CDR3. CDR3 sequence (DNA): TGCAGTGCTAGAGATAGAAACAGGGTCTACAATGAGCAGTTCTTC. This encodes CSARDRNRVYNEQFF.

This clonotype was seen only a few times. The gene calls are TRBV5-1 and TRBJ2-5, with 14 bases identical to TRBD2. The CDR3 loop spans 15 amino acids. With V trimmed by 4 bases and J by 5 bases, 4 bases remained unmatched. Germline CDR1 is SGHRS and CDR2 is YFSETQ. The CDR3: CASSQRTSGGETQYF. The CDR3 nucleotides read TGCGCCAGCAGCCAAAGGACTAGCGGGGGGGAGACCCAGTACTTC.

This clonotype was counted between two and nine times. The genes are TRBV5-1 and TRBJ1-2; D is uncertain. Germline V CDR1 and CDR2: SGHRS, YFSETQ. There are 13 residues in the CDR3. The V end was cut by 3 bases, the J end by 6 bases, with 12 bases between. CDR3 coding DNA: TGCGCCAGCAGCTCAAACCCCCGGGATGGCTACACCTTC. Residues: CASSSNPRDGYTF.

CDR3 residues: CASSPSASGGNEQFF. The CDR3 DNA follows: TGTGCCAGCTCACCCTCGGCTAGTGGGGGCAATGAGCAGTTCTTC. V and J are TRBV18 and TRBJ2-1; D may match TRBD1 or TRBD2 (5 bases each). The germline gives CDR1 KGHSH, CDR2 LQKENI. Deletions cut 3 bases from V and 6 bases from J, with 15 bases between. The CDR3 runs 15 residues.

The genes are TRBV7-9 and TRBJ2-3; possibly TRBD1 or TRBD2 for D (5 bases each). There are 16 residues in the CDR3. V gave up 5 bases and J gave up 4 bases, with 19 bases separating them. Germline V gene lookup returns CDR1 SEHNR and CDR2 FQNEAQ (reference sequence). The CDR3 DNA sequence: TGTGCCAGCAGCCAAATTTCGGGACGCTCTCCAGATACGCAGTATTTT. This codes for CASSQISGRSPDTQYF.

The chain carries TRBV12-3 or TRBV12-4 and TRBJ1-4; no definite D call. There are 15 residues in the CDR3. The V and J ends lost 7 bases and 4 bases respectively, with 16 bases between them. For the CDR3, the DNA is TGTGCCAGCATGGGCGGAGCATGGGTTAATGAAAAACTGTTTTTT. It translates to CASMGGAWVNEKLFF.

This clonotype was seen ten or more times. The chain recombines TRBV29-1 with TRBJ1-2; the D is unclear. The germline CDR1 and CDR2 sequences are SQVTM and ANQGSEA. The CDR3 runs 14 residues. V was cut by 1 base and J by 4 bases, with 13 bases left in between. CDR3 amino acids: CSVEVNIGPYGYTF. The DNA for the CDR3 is TGCAGCGTTGAAGTGAACATTGGCCCCTATGGCTACACCTTC.

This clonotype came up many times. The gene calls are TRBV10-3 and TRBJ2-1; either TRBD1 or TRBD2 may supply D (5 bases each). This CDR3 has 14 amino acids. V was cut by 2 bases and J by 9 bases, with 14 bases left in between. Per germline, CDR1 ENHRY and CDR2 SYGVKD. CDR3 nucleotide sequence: TGTGCCATCAGTGAGCCCTGCAGGGAGTGTGAGCAGTTCTTC. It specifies CAISEPCRECEQFF.

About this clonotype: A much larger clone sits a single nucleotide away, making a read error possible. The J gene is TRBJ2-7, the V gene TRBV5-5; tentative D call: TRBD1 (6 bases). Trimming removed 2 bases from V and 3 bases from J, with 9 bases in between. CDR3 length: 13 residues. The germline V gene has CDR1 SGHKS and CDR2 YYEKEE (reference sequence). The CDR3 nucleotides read TGTGCCAGCAGCTTTGAGGACAGCTACGAGCAGTACTTC. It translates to CASSFEDSYEQYF.

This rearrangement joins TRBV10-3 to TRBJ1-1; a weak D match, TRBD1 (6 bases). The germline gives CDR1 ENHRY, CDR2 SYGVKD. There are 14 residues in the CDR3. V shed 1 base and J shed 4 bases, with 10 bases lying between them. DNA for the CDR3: TGTGCCATCAGTGAGTTTCAAGGGGGCACTGAAGCTTTCTTT. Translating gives CAISEFQGGTEAFF.

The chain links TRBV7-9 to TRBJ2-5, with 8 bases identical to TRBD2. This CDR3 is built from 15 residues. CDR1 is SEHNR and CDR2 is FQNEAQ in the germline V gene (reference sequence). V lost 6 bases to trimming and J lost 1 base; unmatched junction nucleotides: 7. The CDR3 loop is CASSRKAGGQETQYF. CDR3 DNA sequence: TGTGCCAGCAGTAGAAAGGCGGGGGGCCAAGAGACCCAGTACTTC.

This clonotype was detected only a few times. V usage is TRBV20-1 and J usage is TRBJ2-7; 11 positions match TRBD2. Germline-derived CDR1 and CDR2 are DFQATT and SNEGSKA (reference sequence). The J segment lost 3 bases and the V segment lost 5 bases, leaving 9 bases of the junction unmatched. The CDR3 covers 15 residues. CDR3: CSAPYSGGACYEQYF. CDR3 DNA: TGCAGTGCTCCCTATAGCGGGGGGGCGTGCTACGAGCAGTACTTC.

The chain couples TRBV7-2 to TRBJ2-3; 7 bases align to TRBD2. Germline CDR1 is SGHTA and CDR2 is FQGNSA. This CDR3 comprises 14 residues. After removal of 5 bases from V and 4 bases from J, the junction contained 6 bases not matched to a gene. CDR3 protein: CASSLLLAPDTQYF. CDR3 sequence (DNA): TGTGCCAGCAGCCTCTTACTAGCGCCAGATACGCAGTATTTT.

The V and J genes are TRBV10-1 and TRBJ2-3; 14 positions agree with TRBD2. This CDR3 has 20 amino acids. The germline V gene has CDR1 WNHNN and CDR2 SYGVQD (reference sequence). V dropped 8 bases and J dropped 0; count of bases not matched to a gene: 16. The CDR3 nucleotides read TGCGCCAGCCTCCCAGGCGGGGGGACTAGCGGGGGCCCCAGCACAGATACGCAGTATTTT. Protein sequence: CASLPGGGTSGGPSTDTQYF.

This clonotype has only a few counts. The CDR3 DNA sequence: TGTGCCACCAGTGATTTGTACAGTCATACGCAGTATTTT. Its protein product is CATSDLYSHTQYF. The rearrangement uses TRBV24-1 and TRBJ2-3; no firm D call. Trimming shortened V by 0 bases and J by 7 bases, and 7 bases separated the two germline ends. The V gene's germline CDR1 is KGHDR and CDR2 SFDVKD. This CDR3 is 13 amino acids long.

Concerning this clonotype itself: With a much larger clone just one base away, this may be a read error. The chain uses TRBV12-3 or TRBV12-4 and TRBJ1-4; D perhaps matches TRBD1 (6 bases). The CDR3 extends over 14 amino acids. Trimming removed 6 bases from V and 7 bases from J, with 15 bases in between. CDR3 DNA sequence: TGTGCCAGCAGGGGGACATCCGAGGGTGAAAAACTGTTTTTT. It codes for CASRGTSEGEKLFF.